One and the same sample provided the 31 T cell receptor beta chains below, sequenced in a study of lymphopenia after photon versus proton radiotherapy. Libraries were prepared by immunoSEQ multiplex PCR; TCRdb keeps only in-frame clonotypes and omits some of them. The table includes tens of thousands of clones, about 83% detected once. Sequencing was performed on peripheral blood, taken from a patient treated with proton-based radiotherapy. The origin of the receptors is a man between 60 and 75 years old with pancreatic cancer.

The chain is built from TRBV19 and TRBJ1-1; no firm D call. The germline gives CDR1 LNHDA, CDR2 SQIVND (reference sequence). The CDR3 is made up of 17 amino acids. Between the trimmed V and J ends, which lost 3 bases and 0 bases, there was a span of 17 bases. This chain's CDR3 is CASSISSAGLMNTEAFF. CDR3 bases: TGTGCCAGTAGTATTTCTTCGGCCGGCCTCATGAACACTGAAGCTTTCTTT.

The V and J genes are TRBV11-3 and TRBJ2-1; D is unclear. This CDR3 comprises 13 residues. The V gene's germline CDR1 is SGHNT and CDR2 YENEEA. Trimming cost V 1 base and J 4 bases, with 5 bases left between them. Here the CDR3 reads CASSLGIYNEQFF. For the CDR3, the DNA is TGTGCCAGCAGCTTAGGGATTTACAATGAGCAGTTCTTC.

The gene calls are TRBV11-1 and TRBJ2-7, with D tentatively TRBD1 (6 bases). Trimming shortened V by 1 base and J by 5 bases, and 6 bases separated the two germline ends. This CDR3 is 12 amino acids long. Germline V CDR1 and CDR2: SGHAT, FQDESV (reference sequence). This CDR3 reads CASSLDRDEQYF. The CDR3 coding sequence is TGTGCCAGCAGCTTAGACAGGGACGAGCAGTACTTC.

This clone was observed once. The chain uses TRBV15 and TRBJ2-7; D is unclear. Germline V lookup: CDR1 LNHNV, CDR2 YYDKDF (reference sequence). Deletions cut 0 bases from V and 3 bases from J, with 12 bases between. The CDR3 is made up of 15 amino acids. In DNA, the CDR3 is TGTGCCACCAGCAGAGAACTTACTACATACTACGAGCAGTACTTC. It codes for CATSRELTTYYEQYF.

CDR3 region: CATSRTREERNEQYF. The CDR3, as DNA: TGTGCCACCAGCAGAACACGGGAGGAGAGGAACGAGCAGTACTTC. This chain links TRBV15 with TRBJ2-7, with 7 nucleotides matching TRBD2. Germline V gene sequence: CDR1 LNHNV, CDR2 YYDKDF (reference sequence). J was trimmed by 5 bases and V by 2 bases; bases with no gene match: 9. CDR3 length: 15 residues.

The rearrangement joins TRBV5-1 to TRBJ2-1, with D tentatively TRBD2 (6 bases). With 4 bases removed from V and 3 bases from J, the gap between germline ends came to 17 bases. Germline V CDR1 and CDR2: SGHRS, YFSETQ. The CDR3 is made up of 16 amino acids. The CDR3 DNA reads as TGCGCCAGCAGCATTACGCTAAACGGGGGCTACAATGAGCAGTTCTTC. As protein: CASSITLNGGYNEQFF.

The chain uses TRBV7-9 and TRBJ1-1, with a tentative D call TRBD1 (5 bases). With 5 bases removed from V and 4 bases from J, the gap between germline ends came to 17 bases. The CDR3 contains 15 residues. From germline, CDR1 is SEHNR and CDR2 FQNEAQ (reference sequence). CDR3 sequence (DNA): TGTGCCAGCAGCCTCTGGGTAGGGGATAGCACTGAAGCTTTCTTT. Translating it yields CASSLWVGDSTEAFF.

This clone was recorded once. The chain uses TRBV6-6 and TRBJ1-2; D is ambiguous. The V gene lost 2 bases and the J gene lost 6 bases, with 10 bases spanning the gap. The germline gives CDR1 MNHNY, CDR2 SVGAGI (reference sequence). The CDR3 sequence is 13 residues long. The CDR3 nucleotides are TGTGCCAGCAGTTACAAAGAGGGAAATGGCTACACCTTC. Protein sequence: CASSYKEGNGYTF.

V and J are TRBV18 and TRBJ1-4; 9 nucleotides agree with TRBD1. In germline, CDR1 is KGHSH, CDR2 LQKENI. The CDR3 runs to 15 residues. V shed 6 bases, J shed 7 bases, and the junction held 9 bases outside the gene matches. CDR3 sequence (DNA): TGTGCCAGCTCGTCGAAGACAGGGGGAGGTGAAAAACTGTTTTTT. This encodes CASSSKTGGGEKLFF.

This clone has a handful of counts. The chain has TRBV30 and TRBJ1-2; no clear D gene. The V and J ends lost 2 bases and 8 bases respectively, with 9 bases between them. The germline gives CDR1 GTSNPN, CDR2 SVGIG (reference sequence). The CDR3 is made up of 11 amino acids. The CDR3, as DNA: TGTGCCTGGAGTAACAATCTGGGCTACACCTTC. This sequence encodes CAWSNNLGYTF.

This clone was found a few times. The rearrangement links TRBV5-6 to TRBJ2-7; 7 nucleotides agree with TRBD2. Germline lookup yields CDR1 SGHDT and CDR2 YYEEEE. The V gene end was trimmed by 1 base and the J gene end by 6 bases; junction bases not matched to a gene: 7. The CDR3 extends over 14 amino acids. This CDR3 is CASSLTSGIGEQYF. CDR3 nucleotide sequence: TGTGCCAGCAGCTTGACCAGCGGGATCGGCGAGCAGTACTTC.

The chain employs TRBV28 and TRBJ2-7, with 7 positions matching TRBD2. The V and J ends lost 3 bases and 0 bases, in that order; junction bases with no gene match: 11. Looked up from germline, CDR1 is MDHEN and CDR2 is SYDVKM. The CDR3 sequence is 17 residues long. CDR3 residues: CASSFSPGGSISYEQYF. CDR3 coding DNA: TGTGCCAGCAGTTTCTCGCCTGGCGGGAGCATCTCCTACGAGCAGTACTTC.

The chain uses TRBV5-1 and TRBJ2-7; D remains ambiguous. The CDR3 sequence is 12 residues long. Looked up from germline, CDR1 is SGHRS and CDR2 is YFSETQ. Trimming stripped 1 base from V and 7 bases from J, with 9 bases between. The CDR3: CASSLWGVEQYF. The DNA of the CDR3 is TGCGCCAGCAGCTTGTGGGGTGTTGAGCAGTACTTC. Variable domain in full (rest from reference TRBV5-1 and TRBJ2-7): KAGVTQTPRYLIKTRGQQVTLSCSPISGHRSVSWYQQTPGQGLQFLFEYFSETQRNKGNFPGRFSGRQFSNSRSEMNVSTLELGDSALYLCASSLWGVEQYFGPGTRLTVT.

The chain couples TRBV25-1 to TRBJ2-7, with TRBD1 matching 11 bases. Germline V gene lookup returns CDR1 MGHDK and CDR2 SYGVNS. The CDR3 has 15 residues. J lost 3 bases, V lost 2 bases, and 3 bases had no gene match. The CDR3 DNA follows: TGTGCCAGCAGTGAAACGGGGACAGGGGGCTACGAGCAGTACTTC. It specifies CASSETGTGGYEQYF.

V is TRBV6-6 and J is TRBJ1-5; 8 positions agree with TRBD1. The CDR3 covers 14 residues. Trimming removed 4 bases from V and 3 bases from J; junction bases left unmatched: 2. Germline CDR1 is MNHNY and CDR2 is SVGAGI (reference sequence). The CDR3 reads CASSLTGVNQPQHF. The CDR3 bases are TGTGCCAGCAGTTTGACAGGGGTCAATCAGCCCCAGCATTTT.

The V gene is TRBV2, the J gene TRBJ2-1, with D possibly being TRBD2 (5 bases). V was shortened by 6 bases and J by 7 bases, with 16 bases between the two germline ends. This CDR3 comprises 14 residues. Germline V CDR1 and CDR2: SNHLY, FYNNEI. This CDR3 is CASSGTAVRNEQFF. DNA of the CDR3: TGTGCCAGCAGCGGCACAGCGGTACGGAATGAGCAGTTCTTC.

CDR3 coding DNA: TGTGCCAGCAGTGAAGCATGGGAGGGGGCTGAAGCTTTCTTT. Protein: CASSEAWEGAEAFF. The rearrangement joins TRBV25-1 to TRBJ1-1, with D maybe TRBD1 (6 bases). The germline CDR1 and CDR2 sequences are MGHDK and SYGVNS. This CDR3 has 14 residues. The germline V and J ends were trimmed by 2 bases and 6 bases, with 13 bases remaining between them.

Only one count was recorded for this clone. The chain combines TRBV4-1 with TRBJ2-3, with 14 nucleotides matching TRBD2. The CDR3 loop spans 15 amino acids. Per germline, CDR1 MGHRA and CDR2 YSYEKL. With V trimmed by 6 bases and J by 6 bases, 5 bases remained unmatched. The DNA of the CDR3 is TGCGCCAGCAGACGACTAGCGGGAGGGCCTGATACGCAGTATTTT. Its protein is CASRRLAGGPDTQYF.

The CDR3 bases are TGTGCCAGCAGCCCAGGGAGGACAGCAGCCTACGAGCAGTACTTC. It is translated as CASSPGRTAAYEQYF. The chain has TRBV6-1 and TRBJ2-7, with D perhaps assigned TRBD1 or TRBD2 (6 bases each). The CDR3 contains 15 residues. V was cut by 6 bases and J by 2 bases, with 17 bases left in between. Germline CDR1 is MNHNS and CDR2 is SASEGT.

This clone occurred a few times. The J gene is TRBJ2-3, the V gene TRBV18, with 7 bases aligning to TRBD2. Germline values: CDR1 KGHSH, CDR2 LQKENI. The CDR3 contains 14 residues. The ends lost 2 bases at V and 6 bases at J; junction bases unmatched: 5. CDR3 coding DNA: TGTGCCAGCTCACCAAGTACTAGCGCGGATACGCAGTATTTT. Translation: CASSPSTSADTQYF.

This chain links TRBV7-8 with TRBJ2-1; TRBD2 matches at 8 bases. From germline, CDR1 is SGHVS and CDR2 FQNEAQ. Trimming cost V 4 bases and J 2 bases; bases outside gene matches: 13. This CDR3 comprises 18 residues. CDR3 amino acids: CASSSLTPGLGTYNEQFF. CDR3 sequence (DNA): TGTGCCAGCAGCTCCCTCACTCCGGGACTAGGGACCTACAATGAGCAGTTCTTC.

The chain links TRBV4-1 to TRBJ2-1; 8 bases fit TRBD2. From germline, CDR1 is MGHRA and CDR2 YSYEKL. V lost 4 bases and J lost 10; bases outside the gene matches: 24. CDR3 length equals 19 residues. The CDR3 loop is CASSPEGGSGSWASVEQFF. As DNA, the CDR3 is TGCGCCAGCAGCCCTGAGGGGGGCAGCGGGAGTTGGGCTTCGGTAGAGCAGTTCTTC.

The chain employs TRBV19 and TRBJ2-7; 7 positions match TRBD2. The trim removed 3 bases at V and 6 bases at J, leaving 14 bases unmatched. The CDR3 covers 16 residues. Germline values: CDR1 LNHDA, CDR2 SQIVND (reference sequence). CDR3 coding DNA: TGTGCCAGTAGTATCTATCTTCGGGAGGCCGTCTCCGAGCAGTACTTC. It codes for CASSIYLREAVSEQYF.

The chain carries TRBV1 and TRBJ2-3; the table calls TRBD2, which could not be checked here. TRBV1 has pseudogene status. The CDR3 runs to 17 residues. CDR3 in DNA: TGCACCAGCAGCCTCAAACGGACTAGCGGCCCCACAGATACGCAGTATTTT. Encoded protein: CTSSLKRTSGPTDTQYF.

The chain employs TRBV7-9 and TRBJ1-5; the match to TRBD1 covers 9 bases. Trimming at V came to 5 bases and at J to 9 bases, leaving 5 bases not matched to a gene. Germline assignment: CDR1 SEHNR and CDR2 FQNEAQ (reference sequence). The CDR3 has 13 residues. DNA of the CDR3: TGTGCCAGCAGCGAGGGGACAGGGTTGCCCCAGCATTTT. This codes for CASSEGTGLPQHF.

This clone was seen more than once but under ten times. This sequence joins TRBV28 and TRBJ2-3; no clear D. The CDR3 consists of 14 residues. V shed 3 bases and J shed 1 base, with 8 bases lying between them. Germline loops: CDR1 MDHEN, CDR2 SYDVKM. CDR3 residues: CASSFGVGTDTQYF. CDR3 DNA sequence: TGTGCCAGCAGTTTTGGGGTCGGCACAGATACGCAGTATTTT.

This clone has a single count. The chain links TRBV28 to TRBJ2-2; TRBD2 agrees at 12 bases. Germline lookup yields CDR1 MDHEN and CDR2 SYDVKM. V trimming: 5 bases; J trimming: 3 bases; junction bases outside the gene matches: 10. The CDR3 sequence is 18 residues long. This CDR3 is CASSPLTSGRLDTGELFF. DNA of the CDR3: TGTGCCAGCAGTCCCCTCACTAGCGGGAGGCTCGACACCGGGGAGCTGTTTTTT.

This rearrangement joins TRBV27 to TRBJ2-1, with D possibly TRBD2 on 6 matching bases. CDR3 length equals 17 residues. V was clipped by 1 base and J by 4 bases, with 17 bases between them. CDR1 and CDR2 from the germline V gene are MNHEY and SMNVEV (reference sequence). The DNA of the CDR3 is TGTGCCAGCAGTTTATGGGCAGGAGGGGATCTATACAATGAGCAGTTCTTC. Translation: CASSLWAGGDLYNEQFF.

CDR3 nucleotides: TGCGCCAGCAGCTACTATGTTGTGGGGACTGAAGCTTTCTTT. This translates into CASSYYVVGTEAFF. The chain uses TRBV5-1 and TRBJ1-1; D unresolved. This CDR3 is 14 amino acids long. The V gene's germline CDR1 is SGHRS and CDR2 YFSETQ. V was shortened by 3 bases and J by 5 bases, with 14 bases between the two germline ends. The whole variable domain, filled in from reference TRBV5-1 and TRBJ1-1, reads KAGVTQTPRYLIKTRGQQVTLSCSPISGHRSVSWYQQTPGQGLQFLFEYFSETQRNKGNFPGRFSGRQFSNSRSEMNVSTLELGDSALYLCASSYYVVGTEAFFGQGTRLTVV.

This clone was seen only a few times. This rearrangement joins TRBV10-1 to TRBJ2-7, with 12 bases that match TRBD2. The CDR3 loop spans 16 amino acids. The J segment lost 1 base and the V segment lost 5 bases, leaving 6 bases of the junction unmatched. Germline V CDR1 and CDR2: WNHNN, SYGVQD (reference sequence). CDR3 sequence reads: CASSSKTSGGSYEQYF. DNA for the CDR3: TGCGCCAGCAGTTCCAAGACTAGCGGGGGTTCCTACGAGCAGTACTTC.

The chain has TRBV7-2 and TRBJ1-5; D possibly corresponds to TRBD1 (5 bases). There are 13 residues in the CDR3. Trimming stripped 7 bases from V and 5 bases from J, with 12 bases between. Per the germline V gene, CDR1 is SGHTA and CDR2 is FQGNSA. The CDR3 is CASTRQRDQPQHF. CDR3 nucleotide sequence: TGTGCCAGCACCAGACAGAGAGATCAGCCCCAGCATTTT.